This TCR beta chain was identified in a study of control samples from healthy donors and cancer patients. Libraries were prepared by immunoSEQ multiplex PCR; TCRdb keeps only in-frame clonotypes and omits some of them. Among around 100,000 clones listed, over 75% were seen once. What was sequenced was blood. The TCR comes from a woman between 50 and 59 years old in good health.

In nucleotides, the CDR3 is TGTGCCAGCAGCCAAGCGGCCCTCGGGGGCTACACCTTC. It encodes CASSQAALGGYTF. This chain links TRBV3-1 (or the pseudogene TRBV3-2) with TRBJ1-2; D is unresolved. Germline V gives CDR1 LGHDT, CDR2 YNNKEL (reference sequence). The length of the CDR3 is 13 residues. The germline V and J ends were trimmed by 1 base and 8 bases, with 11 bases remaining between them.